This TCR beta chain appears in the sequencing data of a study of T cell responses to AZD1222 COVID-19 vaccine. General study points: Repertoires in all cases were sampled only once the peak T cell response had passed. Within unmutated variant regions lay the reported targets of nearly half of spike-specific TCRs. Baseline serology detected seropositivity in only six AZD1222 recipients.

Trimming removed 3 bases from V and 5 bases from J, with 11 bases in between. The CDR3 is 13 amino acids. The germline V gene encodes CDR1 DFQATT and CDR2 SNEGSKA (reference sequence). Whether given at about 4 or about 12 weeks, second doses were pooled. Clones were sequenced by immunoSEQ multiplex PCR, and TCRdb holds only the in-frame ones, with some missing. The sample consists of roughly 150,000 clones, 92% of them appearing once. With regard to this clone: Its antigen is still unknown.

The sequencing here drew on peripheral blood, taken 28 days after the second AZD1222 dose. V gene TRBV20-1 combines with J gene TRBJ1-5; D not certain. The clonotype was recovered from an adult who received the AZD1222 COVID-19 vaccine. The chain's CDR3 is CSASSFGDQPQHF. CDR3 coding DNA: TGCAGTGCTAGTTCTTTCGGCGATCAGCCCCAGCATTTT.